A single sample gave rise to the 13 T cell receptor beta chains below, sequenced in a study of blood T cell repertoires in COVID-19. Measured with immunoSEQ multiplex PCR; TCRdb has only the in-frame clones, and not every one. The data contain about 290,000 clones, roughly 90% of them singletons. Sequences were obtained from PBMCs or T cells enriched from blood (not recorded which). The receptors derive from a middle-aged woman who had recovered from COVID-19.

There are a few counts of this clone. CDR3 loop: CASSVSGRETQYF. The CDR3 DNA sequence: TGTGCCAGCAGCGTAAGCGGGAGAGAGACCCAGTACTTC. The rearrangement joins TRBV9 to TRBJ2-5; TRBD2 matches 8 bases. This CDR3 comprises 13 residues. Germline CDR1 is SGDLS and CDR2 is YYNGEE. J gave up 4 bases and V 1 base, and 0 bases lay outside the gene matches.

This chain uses TRBV5-1 with TRBJ1-3; a weak D match, TRBD1 (5 bases). The CDR3 consists of 15 residues. Trimming removed 0 bases at V and 8 bases at J, with 15 bases between. Looked up from germline, CDR1 is SGHRS and CDR2 is YFSETQ. CDR3 loop: CASSLGGQGVDTIYF. The CDR3 DNA follows: TGCGCCAGCAGCTTGGGAGGCCAGGGCGTAGACACCATATATTTT. Combining the CDR3 with reference TRBV5-1 and TRBJ1-3 gives the whole variable domain KAGVTQTPRYLIKTRGQQVTLSCSPISGHRSVSWYQQTPGQGLQFLFEYFSETQRNKGNFPGRFSGRQFSNSRSEMNVSTLELGDSALYLCASSLGGQGVDTIYFGEGSWLTVV.

The genes are TRBV4-1 and TRBJ2-4; D might be TRBD1 (6 bases). The ends were cut back, 1 base at V and 0 bases at J, with 22 bases in the middle. This CDR3 is built from 20 residues. CDR1 MGHRA and CDR2 YSYEKL come from the germline V gene. CDR3 nucleotide sequence: TGCGCCAGCAGCCAAGGAATTATTCGACAGGCCGCACTAGCCAAAAACATTCAGTACTTC. Translating it yields CASSQGIIRQAALAKNIQYF.

This clone appeared a few times. The V call is TRBV19, the J call TRBJ1-1, with D possibly TRBD1 on 5 matching bases. Trimming took 3 bases from V and 1 from J, leaving 9 bases between them. The CDR3 is made up of 14 amino acids. In germline, CDR1 is LNHDA, CDR2 SQIVND (reference sequence). The CDR3 sequence: CASSMQGANTEAFF. The CDR3 DNA follows: TGTGCCAGTAGTATGCAGGGCGCGAACACTGAAGCTTTCTTT.

The genes are TRBV4-3 and TRBJ2-1; possibly TRBD1 for D (6 bases). The germline V gene encodes CDR1 LGHNA and CDR2 YSLEER. Trimming took 0 bases from V and 15 from J, leaving 15 bases between them. There are 13 residues in the CDR3. The CDR3 DNA sequence: TGCGCCAGCAGCCAAGATCCGGGCAGGGGTTCGTTCTTC. Protein sequence: CASSQDPGRGSFF.

The V call is TRBV6-1, the J call TRBJ2-3; perhaps TRBD2 as D (5 bases). The CDR3 covers 17 residues. The V gene's germline CDR1 is MNHNS and CDR2 SASEGT. Trimming took 4 bases from V and 2 from J, leaving 19 bases between them. The CDR3, as DNA: TGTGCCAGCAGTGGCCAAGGGCGGGCGAAGATCACAGATACGCAGTATTTT. This translates into CASSGQGRAKITDTQYF.

In its sample, this clone was seen once. V usage is TRBV11-1 and J usage is TRBJ2-1; a weak D match, TRBD1 (6 bases). This CDR3 spans 15 amino acids. V was shortened by 7 bases and J by 4 bases, with 17 bases between the two germline ends. Germline V gene lookup returns CDR1 SGHAT and CDR2 FQDESV (reference sequence). CDR3 region: CASTPGQGPYNEQFF. In DNA form, the CDR3 reads TGTGCCAGCACCCCGGGCCAGGGGCCTTACAATGAGCAGTTCTTC.

The chain combines TRBV7-9 with TRBJ1-5, with D unresolved. This CDR3 is built from 13 residues. CDR1 is SEHNR, CDR2 FQNEAQ, per germline (reference sequence). Deletions cut 5 bases from V and 0 bases from J, with 5 bases between. CDR3 amino acids: CASSLNSNQPQHF. The CDR3, as DNA: TGTGCCAGCAGCCTAAATAGCAATCAGCCCCAGCATTTT.

The rearrangement uses TRBV11-2 and TRBJ1-1, with TRBD1 matching 7 bases. The CDR3 is 17 residues long. J gave up 1 base and V 2 bases, and 10 bases lay outside the gene matches. Germline values: CDR1 SGHAT, CDR2 FQNNGV. CDR3 residues: CASSLTLPGQTNTEAFF. The CDR3 DNA reads as TGTGCCAGCAGCTTAACACTCCCGGGACAGACGAACACTGAAGCTTTCTTT.

The CDR3 DNA follows: TGTGCCAGTAGGGAGGGTTGGAATTCACCCCTCCACTTT. Translated: CASREGWNSPLHF. The rearrangement uses TRBV3-1 (or the pseudogene TRBV3-2) and TRBJ1-6; D gene unclear. Per the germline V gene, CDR1 is LGHDT and CDR2 is YNNKEL (reference sequence). V was cut by 9 bases and J by 7 bases, with 13 bases left in between. The CDR3 has 13 residues.

The CDR3 sequence is CASGLRESAREQYF. In DNA, the CDR3 is TGTGCTAGTGGATTGCGGGAGTCTGCGCGCGAGCAGTACTTC. The chain recombines TRBV12-5 with TRBJ2-7; TRBD2 aligns across 7 bases. In germline, CDR1 is LGHNT, CDR2 FRNRAP. V dropped 6 bases and J dropped 6; count of bases not matched to a gene: 11. This CDR3 has 14 amino acids.

This clone was counted a single time. The chain combines TRBV2 with TRBJ1-3; tentative D call: TRBD1 (6 bases). CDR3 length: 13 amino acids. Germline V gives CDR1 SNHLY, CDR2 FYNNEI. V was trimmed by 6 bases and J by 2 bases, leaving 8 bases between them. In DNA form, the CDR3 reads TGTGCCAGCAGAGGACAGACTGGAAACACCATATATTTT. Translated: CASRGQTGNTIYF.

The chain uses TRBV11-1 and TRBJ1-1, with unresolved D. The CDR3 extends over 13 amino acids. CDR1 is SGHAT and CDR2 is FQDESV in the germline V gene (reference sequence). V lost 6 bases and J 5 bases, leaving 13 bases between the germline ends. The CDR3: CASSPSIETEAFF. The CDR3 coding sequence is TGTGCCAGCAGTCCCTCAATTGAGACTGAAGCTTTCTTT.